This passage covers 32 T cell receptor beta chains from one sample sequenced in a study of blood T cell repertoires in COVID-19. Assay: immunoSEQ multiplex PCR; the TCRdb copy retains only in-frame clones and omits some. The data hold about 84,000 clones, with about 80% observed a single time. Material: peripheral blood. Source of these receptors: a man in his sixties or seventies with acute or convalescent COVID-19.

Written as DNA, the CDR3 is TGTGCCAGCAGCTTGCGGACAGGAGATAATTCACCCCTCCACTTT. It is translated as CASSLRTGDNSPLHF. The genes are TRBV7-3 and TRBJ1-6, with 7 positions matching TRBD1. After removal of 3 bases from V and 5 bases from J, the junction contained 4 bases not matched to a gene. Per the germline V gene, CDR1 is SGHTA and CDR2 is FQGTGA. CDR3 length equals 15 residues.

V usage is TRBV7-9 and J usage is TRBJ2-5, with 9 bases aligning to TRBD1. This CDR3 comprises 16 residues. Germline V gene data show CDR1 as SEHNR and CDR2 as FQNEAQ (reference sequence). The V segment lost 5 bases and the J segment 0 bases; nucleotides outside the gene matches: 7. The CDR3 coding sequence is TGTGCCAGCAGCCCCGGACAGGGGACGTACCAAGAGACCCAGTACTTC. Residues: CASSPGQGTYQETQYF.

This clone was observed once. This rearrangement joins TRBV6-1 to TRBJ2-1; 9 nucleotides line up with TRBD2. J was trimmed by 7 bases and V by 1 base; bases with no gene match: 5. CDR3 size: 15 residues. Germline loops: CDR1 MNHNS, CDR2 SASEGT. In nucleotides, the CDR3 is TGTGCCAGCAGTGAAGTGGCGGGGGGGCGGAATGAGCAGTTCTTC. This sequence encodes CASSEVAGGRNEQFF.

The CDR3 DNA follows: TGTGCCAGCAGTTACTCAGGGCAGGGGAGTAATTCACCCCTCCACTTT. Residues: CASSYSGQGSNSPLHF. The chain links TRBV6-6 to TRBJ1-6; a weak D match, TRBD1 (6 bases). The CDR3 runs to 16 residues. Germline CDR1 is MNHNY and CDR2 is SVGAGI (reference sequence). The germline V and J ends were trimmed by 0 bases and 6 bases, with 12 bases remaining between them.

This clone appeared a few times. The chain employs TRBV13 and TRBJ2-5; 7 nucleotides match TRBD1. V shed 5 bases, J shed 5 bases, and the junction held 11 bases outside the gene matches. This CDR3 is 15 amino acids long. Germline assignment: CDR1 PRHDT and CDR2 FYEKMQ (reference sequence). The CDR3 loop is CASSTRDSIMETQYF. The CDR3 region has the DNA TGTGCCAGCAGCACCCGGGACAGTATTATGGAGACCCAGTACTTC.

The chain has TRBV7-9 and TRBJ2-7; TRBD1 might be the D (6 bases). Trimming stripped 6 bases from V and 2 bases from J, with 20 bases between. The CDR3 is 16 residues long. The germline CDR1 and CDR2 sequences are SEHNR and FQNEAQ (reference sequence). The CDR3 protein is CASSTAWTANTYEQYF. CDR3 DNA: TGTGCCAGCAGTACGGCGTGGACAGCTAATACCTACGAGCAGTACTTC. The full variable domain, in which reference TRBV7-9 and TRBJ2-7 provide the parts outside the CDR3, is DTGVSQNPRHKITKRGQNVTFRCDPISEHNRLYWYRQTLGQGPEFLTYFQNEAQLEKSRLLSDRFSAERPKGSFSTLEIQRTEQGDSAMYLCASSTAWTANTYEQYFGPGTRLTVT.

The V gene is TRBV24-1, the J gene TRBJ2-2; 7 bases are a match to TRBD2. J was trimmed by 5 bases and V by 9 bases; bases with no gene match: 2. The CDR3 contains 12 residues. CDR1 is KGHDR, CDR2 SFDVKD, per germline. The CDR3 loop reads CATGEGTGELFF. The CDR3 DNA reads TGTGCCACCGGGGAGGGTACCGGGGAGCTGTTTTTT.

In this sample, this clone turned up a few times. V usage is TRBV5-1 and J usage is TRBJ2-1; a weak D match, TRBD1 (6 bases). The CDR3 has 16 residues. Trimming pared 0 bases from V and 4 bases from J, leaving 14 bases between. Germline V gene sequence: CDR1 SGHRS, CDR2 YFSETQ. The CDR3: CASSLEGGGEYNEQFF. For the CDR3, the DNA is TGCGCCAGCAGCTTGGAAGGGGGTGGGGAATACAATGAGCAGTTCTTC.

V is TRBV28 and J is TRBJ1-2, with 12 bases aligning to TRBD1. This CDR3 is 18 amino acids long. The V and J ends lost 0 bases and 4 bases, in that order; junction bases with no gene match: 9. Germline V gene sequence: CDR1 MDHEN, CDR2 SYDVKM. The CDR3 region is CASSLWGTGGYNGYGYTF. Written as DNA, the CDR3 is TGTGCCAGCAGTTTATGGGGGACAGGGGGCTATAATGGCTATGGCTACACCTTC.

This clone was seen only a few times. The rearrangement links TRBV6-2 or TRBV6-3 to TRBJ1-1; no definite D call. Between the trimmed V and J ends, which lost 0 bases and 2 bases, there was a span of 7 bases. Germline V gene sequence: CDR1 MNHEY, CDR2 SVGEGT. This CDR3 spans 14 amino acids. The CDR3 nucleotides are TGTGCCAGCAGTTACTCGAGTATCAACACTGAAGCTTTCTTT. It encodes CASSYSSINTEAFF.

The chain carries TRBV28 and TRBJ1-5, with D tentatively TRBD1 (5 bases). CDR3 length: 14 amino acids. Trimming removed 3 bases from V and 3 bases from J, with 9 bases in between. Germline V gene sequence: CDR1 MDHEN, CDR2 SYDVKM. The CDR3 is CASSFGGTNQPQHF. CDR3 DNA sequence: TGTGCCAGCAGTTTTGGAGGGACCAATCAGCCCCAGCATTTT.

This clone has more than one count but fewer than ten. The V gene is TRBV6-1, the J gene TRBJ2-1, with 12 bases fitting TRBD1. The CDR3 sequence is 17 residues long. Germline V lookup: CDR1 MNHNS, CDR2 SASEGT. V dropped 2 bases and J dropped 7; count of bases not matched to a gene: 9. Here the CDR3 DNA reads TGTGCCAGCAGTGAATCGGGACAGGGGGCTTATCAAAATGAGCAGTTCTTC. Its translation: CASSESGQGAYQNEQFF.

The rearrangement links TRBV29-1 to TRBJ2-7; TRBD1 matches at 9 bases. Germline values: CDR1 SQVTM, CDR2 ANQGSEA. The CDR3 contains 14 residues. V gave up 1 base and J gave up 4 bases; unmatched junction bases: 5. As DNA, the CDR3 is TGCAGCGTTGAAGGGGGACAGGGAGGATACGAGCAGTACTTC. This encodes CSVEGGQGGYEQYF.

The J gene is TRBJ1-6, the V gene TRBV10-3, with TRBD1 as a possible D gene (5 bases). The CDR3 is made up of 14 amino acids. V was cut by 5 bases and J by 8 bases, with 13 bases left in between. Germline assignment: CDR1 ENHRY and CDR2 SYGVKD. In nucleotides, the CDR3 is TGTGCCATCAGTAGAAGGCAGGGCGATTCACCCCTCCACTTT. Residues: CAISRRQGDSPLHF.

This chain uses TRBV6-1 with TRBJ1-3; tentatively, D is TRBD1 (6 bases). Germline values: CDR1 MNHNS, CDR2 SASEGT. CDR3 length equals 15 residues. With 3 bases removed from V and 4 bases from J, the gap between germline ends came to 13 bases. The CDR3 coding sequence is TGTGCCAGCAGTGAGGGGCAGGGGCCCGGAAACACCATATATTTT. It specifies CASSEGQGPGNTIYF.

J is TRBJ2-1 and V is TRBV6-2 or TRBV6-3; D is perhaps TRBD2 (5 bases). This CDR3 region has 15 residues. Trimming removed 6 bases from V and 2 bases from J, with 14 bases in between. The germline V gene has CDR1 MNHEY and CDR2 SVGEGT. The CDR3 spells CASSPIGLTYNEQFF. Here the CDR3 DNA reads TGTGCCAGCAGCCCAATAGGACTGACCTACAATGAGCAGTTCTTC.

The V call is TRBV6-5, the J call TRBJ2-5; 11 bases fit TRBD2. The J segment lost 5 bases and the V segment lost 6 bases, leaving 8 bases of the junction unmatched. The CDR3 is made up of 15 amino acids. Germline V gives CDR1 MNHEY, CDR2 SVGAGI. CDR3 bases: TGTGCCAGCAGGATTAGCGGGGGGGCGCGGGAGACCCAGTACTTC. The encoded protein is CASRISGGARETQYF.

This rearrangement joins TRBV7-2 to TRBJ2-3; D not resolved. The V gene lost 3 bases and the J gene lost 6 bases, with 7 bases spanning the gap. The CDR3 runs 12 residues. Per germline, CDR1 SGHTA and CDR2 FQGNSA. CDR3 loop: CASSLSGDTQYF. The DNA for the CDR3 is TGTGCCAGCAGCTTGTCAGGTGATACGCAGTATTTT.

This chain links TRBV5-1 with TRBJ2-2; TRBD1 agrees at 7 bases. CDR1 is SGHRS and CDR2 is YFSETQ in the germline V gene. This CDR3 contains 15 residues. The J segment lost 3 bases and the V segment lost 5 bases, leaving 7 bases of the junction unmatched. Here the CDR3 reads CASRTGDVDTGELFF. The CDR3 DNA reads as TGCGCCAGCAGAACAGGGGACGTTGACACCGGGGAGCTGTTTTTT.

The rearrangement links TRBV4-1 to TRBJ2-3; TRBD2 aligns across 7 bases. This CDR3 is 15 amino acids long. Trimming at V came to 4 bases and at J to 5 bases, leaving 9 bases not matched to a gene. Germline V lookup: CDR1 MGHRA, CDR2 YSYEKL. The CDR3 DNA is TGCGCCAGCAGCCCGGTTGGGGGAGGGATAGATACGCAGTATTTT. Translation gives CASSPVGGGIDTQYF.

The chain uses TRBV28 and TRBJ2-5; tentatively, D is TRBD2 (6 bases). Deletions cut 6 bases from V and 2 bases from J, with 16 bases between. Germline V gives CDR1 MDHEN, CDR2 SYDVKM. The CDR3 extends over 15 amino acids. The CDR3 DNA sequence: TGTGCCAGCAGCCCCGGAGGGTTGAGGCAAGAGACCCAGTACTTC. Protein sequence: CASSPGGLRQETQYF.

In nucleotides, the CDR3 is TGTGCCAGTAGATGGGGGGTGAACACCGGGGAGCTGTTTTTT. The encoded protein is CASRWGVNTGELFF. The rearrangement joins TRBV19 to TRBJ2-2, with D possibly being TRBD2 (6 bases). Trimming took 6 bases from V and 1 from J, leaving 9 bases between them. CDR1 is LNHDA, CDR2 SQIVND, per germline (reference sequence). CDR3 size: 14 residues.

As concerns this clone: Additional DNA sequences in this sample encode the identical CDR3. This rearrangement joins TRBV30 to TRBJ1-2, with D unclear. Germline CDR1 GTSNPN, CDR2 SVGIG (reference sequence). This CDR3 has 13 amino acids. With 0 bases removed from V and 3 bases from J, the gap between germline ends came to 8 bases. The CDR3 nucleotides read TGTGCCTGGAGTGTGTCAGGATACTATGGCTACACCTTC. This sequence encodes CAWSVSGYYGYTF. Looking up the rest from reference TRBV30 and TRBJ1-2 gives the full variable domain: SQTIHQWPATLVQPVGSPLSLECTVEGTSNPNLYWYRQAAGRGLQLLFYSVGIGQISSEVPQNLSASRPQDRQFILSSKKLLLSDSGFYLCAWSVSGYYGYTFGSGTRLTVV.

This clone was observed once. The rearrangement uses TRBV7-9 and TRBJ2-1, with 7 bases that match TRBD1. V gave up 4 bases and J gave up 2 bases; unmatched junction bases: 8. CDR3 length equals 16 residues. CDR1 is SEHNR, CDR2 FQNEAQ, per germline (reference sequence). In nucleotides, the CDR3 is TGTGCCAGCAGCTCCTCGGGGACAGAGACCTACAATGAGCAGTTCTTC. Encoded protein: CASSSSGTETYNEQFF.

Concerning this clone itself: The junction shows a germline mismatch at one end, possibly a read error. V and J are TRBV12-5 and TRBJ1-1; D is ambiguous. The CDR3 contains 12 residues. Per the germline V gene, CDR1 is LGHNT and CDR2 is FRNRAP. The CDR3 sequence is CASGLENSEAFF. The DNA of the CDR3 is TGTGCTAGTGGTTTAGAAAACAGTGAAGCTTTCTTT.

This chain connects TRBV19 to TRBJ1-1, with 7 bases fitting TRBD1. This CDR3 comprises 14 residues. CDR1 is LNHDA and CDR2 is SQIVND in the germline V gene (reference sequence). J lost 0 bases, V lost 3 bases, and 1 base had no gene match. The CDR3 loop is CASSMTGLNTEAFF. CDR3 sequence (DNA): TGTGCCAGTAGTATGACAGGGCTGAACACTGAAGCTTTCTTT.

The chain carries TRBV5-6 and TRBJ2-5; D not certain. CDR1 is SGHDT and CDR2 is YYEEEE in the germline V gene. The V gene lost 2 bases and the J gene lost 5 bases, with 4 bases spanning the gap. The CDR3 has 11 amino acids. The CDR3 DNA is TGTGCCAGCAGCTTCGGTGAGACCCAGTACTTC. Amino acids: CASSFGETQYF.

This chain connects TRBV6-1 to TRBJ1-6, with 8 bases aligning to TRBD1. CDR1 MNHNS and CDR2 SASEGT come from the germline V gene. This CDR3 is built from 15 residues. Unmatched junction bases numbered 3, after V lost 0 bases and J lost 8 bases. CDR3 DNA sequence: TGTGCCAGCAGTGAAGCGGGGGACAGGTATTCACCCCTCCACTTT. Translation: CASSEAGDRYSPLHF.

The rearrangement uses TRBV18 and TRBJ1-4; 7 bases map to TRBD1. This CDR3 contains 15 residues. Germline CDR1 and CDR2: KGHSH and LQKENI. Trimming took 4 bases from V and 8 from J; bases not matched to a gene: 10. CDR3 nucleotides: TGTGCCAGCTCACGTACCGGGACAGAGCAAGAAAAACTGTTTTTT. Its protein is CASSRTGTEQEKLFF.

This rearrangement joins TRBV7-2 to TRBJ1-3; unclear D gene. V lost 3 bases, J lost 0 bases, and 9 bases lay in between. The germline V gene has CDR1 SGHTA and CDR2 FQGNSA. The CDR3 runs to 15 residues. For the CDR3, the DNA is TGTGCCAGCAGCTTCGATCAGTTCTCTGGAAACACCATATATTTT. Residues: CASSFDQFSGNTIYF.

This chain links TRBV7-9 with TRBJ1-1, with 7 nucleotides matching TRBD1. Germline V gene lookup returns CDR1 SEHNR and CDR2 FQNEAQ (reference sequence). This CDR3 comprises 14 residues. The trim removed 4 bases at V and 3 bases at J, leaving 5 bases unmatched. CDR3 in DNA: TGTGCCAGCAGCTCACAGGGGATACACACTGAAGCTTTCTTT. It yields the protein CASSSQGIHTEAFF.

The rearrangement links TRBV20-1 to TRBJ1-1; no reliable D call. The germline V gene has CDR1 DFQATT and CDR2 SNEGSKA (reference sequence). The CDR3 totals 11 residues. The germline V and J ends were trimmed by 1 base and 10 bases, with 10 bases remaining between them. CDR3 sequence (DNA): TGCAGTGCTAGAGTTCGAGATGGAGCTTTCTTT. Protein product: CSARVRDGAFF.